These 29 T cell receptor beta chains came from one sample sequenced in a study of cytomegalovirus exposure and HLA in healthy donors. 13 Jbeta primers and 60 Vbeta primers were used for the PCR. Profiled with immunoSEQ multiplex PCR; TCRdb holds only in-frame clones, not every one. Of roughly 100,000 clones listed, roughly 9.1% are singletons. The specimen was PBMCs. These receptors came from a man aged 35-49 years in good health and CMV-seropositive.

This clone came up many times. The chain carries TRBV7-9 and TRBJ2-1, with a possible D match to TRBD2 (6 bases). The V and J ends lost 5 bases and 6 bases respectively, with 8 bases between them. Germline loops: CDR1 SEHNR, CDR2 FQNEAQ (reference sequence). This CDR3 is 12 amino acids long. The CDR3 DNA follows: TGTGCCAGCAGCATTAGCGGCAATGAGCAGTTCTTC. Translation gives CASSISGNEQFF.

At least ten counts were recorded for this clone. This chain links TRBV19 with TRBJ2-7, with a possible D match to TRBD1 (5 bases). Germline CDR1 and CDR2: LNHDA and SQIVND (reference sequence). The CDR3 is made up of 13 amino acids. V lost 5 bases to trimming and J lost 3 bases, with 11 bases between them. CDR3 sequence (DNA): TGTGCCAGTAGTTACAGGCTGGGCTACGAGCAGTACTTC. Translating it yields CASSYRLGYEQYF.

This clone was detected a few times. This sequence joins TRBV6-5 and TRBJ1-2; D gene unclear. CDR3 length: 15 amino acids. V lost 3 bases and J 4 bases, leaving 15 bases between the germline ends. Germline V gives CDR1 MNHEY, CDR2 SVGAGI. The CDR3 sequence is CASSYRTDRSYGYTF. DNA of the CDR3: TGTGCCAGCAGTTATAGAACAGATCGGTCCTATGGCTACACCTTC.

Worth noting for this clone: In the same sample, other DNA sequences code for this CDR3. The chain recombines TRBV5-6 with TRBJ1-4, with D unresolved. Trimming cost V 1 base and J 0 bases, with 13 bases left between them. The CDR3 covers 17 residues. Germline assignment: CDR1 SGHDT and CDR2 YYEEEE. The CDR3 loop reads CASSLTFAVATNEKLFF. The CDR3 region has the DNA TGTGCCAGCAGCTTGACCTTTGCGGTTGCAACTAATGAAAAACTGTTTTTT. Variable domain in full (rest from reference TRBV5-6 and TRBJ1-4): DAGVTQSPTHLIKTRGQQVTLRCSPKSGHDTVSWYQQALGQGPQFIFQYYEEEERQRGNFPDRFSGHQFPNYSSELNVNALLLGDSALYLCASSLTFAVATNEKLFFGSGTQLSVL.

This clone showed up just a few times. The CDR3 sequence: CSFQGIDGYTF. The CDR3 DNA follows: TGCAGCTTTCAGGGGATAGACGGCTACACCTTC. This rearrangement joins TRBV29-1 to TRBJ1-2; D might be TRBD1 (6 bases). The CDR3 consists of 11 residues. With 8 bases removed from V and 8 bases from J, the gap between germline ends came to 15 bases. From germline, CDR1 is SQVTM and CDR2 ANQGSEA.

The sample holds a few counts of this clone. The chain employs TRBV6-1 and TRBJ2-1; 7 positions match TRBD2. The CDR3 is made up of 15 amino acids. Germline CDR1 reads MNHNS; CDR2 reads SASEGT. Trimming at V came to 1 base and at J to 4 bases, leaving 4 bases not matched to a gene. CDR3 DNA: TGTGCCAGCAGTGAAGTGAGCGGGGAGTACAATGAGCAGTTCTTC. Encoded protein: CASSEVSGEYNEQFF.

This clone was counted between two and nine times. The J gene is TRBJ2-5, the V gene TRBV29-1; D perhaps matches TRBD1 (5 bases). V lost 4 bases, J lost 0 bases, and 9 bases lay in between. The CDR3 length is 13 residues. Per germline, CDR1 SQVTM and CDR2 ANQGSEA. The chain's CDR3 is CSVATGYQETQYF. The CDR3 coding sequence is TGCAGCGTTGCAACAGGTTACCAAGAGACCCAGTACTTC.

In this sample, this clone turned up a few times. The rearrangement joins TRBV29-1 to TRBJ2-7, with 12 bases aligning to TRBD2. CDR1 and CDR2 from the germline V gene are SQVTM and ANQGSEA. Trimming removed 4 bases from V and 4 bases from J; junction bases left unmatched: 5. The CDR3 covers 14 residues. The CDR3 is CSVVLAGGLYEQYF. The DNA for the CDR3 is TGCAGCGTTGTGCTAGCGGGAGGGTTGTACGAGCAGTACTTC.

There are a few counts of this clone. The rearrangement uses TRBV7-3 and TRBJ2-3; 9 bases are a match to TRBD2. Germline values: CDR1 SGHTA, CDR2 FQGTGA. This CDR3 region has 15 residues. Trimming removed 1 base from V and 5 bases from J; junction bases left unmatched: 4. The CDR3 DNA reads as TGTGCCAGCAGCTTAAATAGCGGGAGTTTAGATACGCAGTATTTT. This sequence encodes CASSLNSGSLDTQYF.

This clone has more than one count but fewer than ten. The chain carries TRBV7-9 and TRBJ2-1, with 14 bases lining up with TRBD2. Germline assignment: CDR1 SEHNR and CDR2 FQNEAQ (reference sequence). This CDR3 region has 18 residues. J was trimmed by 9 bases and V by 0 bases; bases with no gene match: 10. CDR3 in DNA: TGTGCCAGCAGCTTAGCCCGACTAGCGGGAGGGCCCGCTGCTGAGCAGTTCTTC. It translates to CASSLARLAGGPAAEQFF.

V usage is TRBV5-4 and J usage is TRBJ1-1; possible D gene TRBD1, 5 bases. Germline V lookup: CDR1 SGHNT, CDR2 YYREEE (reference sequence). Trimming removed 5 bases from V and 7 bases from J, with 15 bases in between. The CDR3 length is 13 residues. CDR3 nucleotides: TGTGCCAGCAGGCAGGGAGGGCGGATTGAAGCTTTCTTT. This sequence encodes CASRQGGRIEAFF.

This sequence joins TRBV7-8 and TRBJ2-7; TRBD2 might be the D (5 bases). The CDR3 is 14 residues long. The germline V gene encodes CDR1 SGHVS and CDR2 FQNEAQ. The V and J ends lost 0 bases and 4 bases respectively, with 10 bases between them. The CDR3 DNA follows: TGTGCCAGCAGCTTAGCGGGAGTGGTATACGAGCAGTACTTC. Its protein product is CASSLAGVVYEQYF.

This clone was observed a handful of times. The chain is built from TRBV28 and TRBJ1-3; possibly TRBD1 for D (6 bases). The CDR3 is 13 amino acids. Looked up from germline, CDR1 is MDHEN and CDR2 is SYDVKM. Trimming left V 6 bases short and J 8 bases short, with 14 bases between. For the CDR3, the DNA is TGTGCCAGCAGCCCCGGGGGGCTGGACACCATATATTTT. This encodes CASSPGGLDTIYF. Using reference TRBV28 and TRBJ1-3 for the parts outside the CDR3, the full variable domain is DVKVTQSSRYLVKRTGEKVFLECVQDMDHENMFWYRQDPGLGLRLIYFSYDVKMKEKGDIPEGYSVSREKKERFSLILESASTNQTSMYLCASSPGGLDTIYFGEGSWLTVV.

The chain uses TRBV21-1 and TRBJ2-3; TRBD1 is the table's D call, not checked against the DNA. TRBV21-1 is described as a pseudogene. This CDR3 has 17 amino acids. CDR3 in DNA: TGTGCCAGCAGCAAAATTCGTGGGGCAGGGCCGGCAGATACGCAGTATTTT. Protein: CASSKIRGAGPADTQYF.

The V gene is TRBV10-3, the J gene TRBJ1-1, with 7 nucleotides matching TRBD1. V shed 2 bases and J 3 bases; nucleotides not matched to a gene: 9. The CDR3 covers 16 residues. CDR1 is ENHRY and CDR2 is SYGVKD in the germline V gene. CDR3 protein: CAISERFTGADTEAFF. In DNA, the CDR3 is TGTGCCATCAGTGAGAGGTTCACAGGGGCAGACACTGAAGCTTTCTTT.

This chain connects TRBV7-9 to TRBJ2-5, with D maybe TRBD2 (6 bases). From germline, CDR1 is SEHNR and CDR2 FQNEAQ (reference sequence). V lost 5 bases and J 2 bases, leaving 15 bases between the germline ends. The CDR3 has 15 residues. DNA of the CDR3: TGTGCCAGCAGCGTCGGGGTCGGAGGGCAAGAGACCCAGTACTTC. This sequence encodes CASSVGVGGQETQYF.

Many counts were recorded for this clone. The CDR3 nucleotides are TGTGCCAGCAGCACCAGGGAAGATACGCAGTATTTT. This sequence encodes CASSTREDTQYF. The V gene is TRBV9, the J gene TRBJ2-3; D might be TRBD1 (5 bases). Deletions cut 4 bases from V and 5 bases from J, with 8 bases between. CDR3 size: 12 residues. The germline V gene has CDR1 SGDLS and CDR2 YYNGEE.

The CDR3 loop reads CASSPRGTATSSEQFF. The CDR3, as DNA: TGTGCCAGCAGTCCCCGGGGGACAGCCACATCCAGTGAGCAGTTCTTC. The chain recombines TRBV28 with TRBJ2-1; tentatively, D is TRBD1 (7 bases). With 5 bases removed from V and 9 bases from J, the gap between germline ends came to 23 bases. The germline V gene encodes CDR1 MDHEN and CDR2 SYDVKM. This CDR3 is 16 amino acids long.

This clone was counted a few times. The genes are TRBV19 and TRBJ1-5; D perhaps matches TRBD1 (6 bases). The CDR3 is 13 residues long. V was clipped by 6 bases and J by 4 bases, with 10 bases between them. The V gene's germline CDR1 is LNHDA and CDR2 SQIVND (reference sequence). In DNA form, the CDR3 reads TGTGCCAGTAGCATAACAGGGAATCAGCCCCAGCATTTT. Its translation is CASSITGNQPQHF.

This clone showed up just a few times. The chain combines TRBV15 with TRBJ1-4; a possible D gene is TRBD1 (5 bases). Germline V gene lookup returns CDR1 LNHNV and CDR2 YYDKDF (reference sequence). This CDR3 spans 15 amino acids. V was shortened by 0 bases and J by 7 bases, with 12 bases between the two germline ends. The CDR3 loop reads CATSRDQYRGEKLFF. The CDR3 DNA is TGTGCCACCAGCAGAGATCAGTATAGGGGTGAAAAACTGTTTTTT.

J is TRBJ2-2 and V is TRBV15; TRBD2 aligns across 9 bases. There are 15 residues in the CDR3. CDR1 LNHNV and CDR2 YYDKDF come from the germline V gene (reference sequence). Trimming removed 5 bases from V and 4 bases from J; junction bases left unmatched: 5. CDR3 in DNA: TGTGCCACCAGCTTCGCGGGAGGGCCCACCGGGGAGCTGTTTTTT. Encoded protein: CATSFAGGPTGELFF.

In this sample, this clone turned up a few times. This rearrangement joins TRBV7-2 to TRBJ1-1; no reliable D call. The CDR3 runs to 12 residues. Germline CDR1 reads SGHTA; CDR2 reads FQGNSA. V lost 5 bases and J lost 4, with 8 bases in between. In DNA form, the CDR3 reads TGTGCCAGCAGCCCCCCCAGCACTGAAGCTTTCTTT. Amino acids: CASSPPSTEAFF.

The J gene is TRBJ1-3, the V gene TRBV2; D is possibly TRBD1 (6 bases). V dropped 10 bases and J dropped 4 bases, with 17 bases sitting between them. The germline gives CDR1 SNHLY, CDR2 FYNNEI. The CDR3 spans 14 residues. The CDR3 loop reads CANLGTTSGNTIYF. As DNA, the CDR3 is TGTGCCAACCTTGGGACAACTTCAGGAAACACCATATATTTT.

This clone was counted once. This chain connects TRBV19 to TRBJ2-7; 10 bases map to TRBD2. Germline assignment: CDR1 LNHDA and CDR2 SQIVND (reference sequence). The junction had 6 bases not matched to a gene; V was cut back by 7 bases and J by 0 bases. This CDR3 has 15 amino acids. The DNA for the CDR3 is TGTGCCAGTATGGCTAGCGGGGGCTACTCCTACGAGCAGTACTTC. Translated: CASMASGGYSYEQYF. Based on the CDR3 plus reference TRBV19 and TRBJ2-7, the full variable domain is DGGITQSPKYLFRKEGQNVTLSCEQNLNHDAMYWYRQDPGQGLRLIYYSQIVNDFQKGDIAEGYSVSREKKESFPLTVTSAQKNPTAFYLCASMASGGYSYEQYFGPGTRLTVT.

The rearrangement links TRBV6-5 to TRBJ2-7; TRBD1 matches 11 bases. Germline CDR1 and CDR2: MNHEY and SVGAGI. After removal of 7 bases from V and 1 base from J, the junction contained 6 bases not matched to a gene. This CDR3 has 15 amino acids. The CDR3 coding sequence is TGTGCCAGCAAGGGGGACAGGGGGAGGTCCTACGAGCAGTACTTC. This sequence encodes CASKGDRGRSYEQYF.

V is TRBV28 and J is TRBJ2-3, with TRBD2 matching over 8 bases. Germline CDR1 is MDHEN and CDR2 is SYDVKM. The CDR3 consists of 14 residues. V was clipped by 7 bases and J by 2 bases; unmatched bases: 5. The CDR3 DNA reads TGTGCCAGCACGTTACTAGCGGCCACAGATACGCAGTATTTT. Encoded protein: CASTLLAATDTQYF.

This clone was detected many times. This rearrangement joins TRBV30 to TRBJ1-5; 8 bases align to TRBD1. V lost 3 bases to trimming and J lost 5 bases; unmatched junction nucleotides: 6. The CDR3 consists of 14 residues. Germline CDR1 reads GTSNPN; CDR2 reads SVGIG (reference sequence). CDR3 bases: TGTGCCTGGAGCGGACAGGGACAGGATCAGCCCCAGCATTTT. Translation: CAWSGQGQDQPQHF.

This clone was picked up a small number of times. The chain combines TRBV4-1 with TRBJ2-2, with D possibly being TRBD1 (5 bases). Germline CDR1 reads MGHRA; CDR2 reads YSYEKL. The CDR3 has 15 amino acids. Trimming took 0 bases from V and 5 from J, leaving 10 bases between them. The CDR3 DNA sequence: TGCGCCAGCAGCCAAGAAGCAGGGAATACCGGGGAGCTGTTTTTT. It is translated as CASSQEAGNTGELFF.

The gene calls are TRBV7-9 and TRBJ1-6; the D is unclear. This CDR3 comprises 13 residues. Looked up from germline, CDR1 is SEHNR and CDR2 is FQNEAQ (reference sequence). Trimming took off 1 base at V and 12 bases at J, with 10 bases between the two ends. CDR3 DNA: TGTGCCAGCAGCTTAGTGGCGGATCAACCCCTCCACTTT. Its protein is CASSLVADQPLHF.